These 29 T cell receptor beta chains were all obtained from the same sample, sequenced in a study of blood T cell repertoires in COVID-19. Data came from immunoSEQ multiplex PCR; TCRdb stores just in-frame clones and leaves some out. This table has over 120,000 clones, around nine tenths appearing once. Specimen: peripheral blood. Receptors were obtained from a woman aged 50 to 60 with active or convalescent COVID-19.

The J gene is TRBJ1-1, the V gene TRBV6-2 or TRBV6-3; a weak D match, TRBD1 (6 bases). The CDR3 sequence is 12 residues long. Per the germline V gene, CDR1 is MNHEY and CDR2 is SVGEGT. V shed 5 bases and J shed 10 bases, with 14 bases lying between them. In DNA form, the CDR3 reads TGTGCCAGCAGTCTACAGGGTCGGATAGCTTTCTTT. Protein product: CASSLQGRIAFF.

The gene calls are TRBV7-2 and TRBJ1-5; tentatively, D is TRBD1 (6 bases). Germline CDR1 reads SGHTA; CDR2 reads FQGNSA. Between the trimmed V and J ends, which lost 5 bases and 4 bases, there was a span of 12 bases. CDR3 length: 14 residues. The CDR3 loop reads CASSEGQKNQPQHF. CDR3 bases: TGTGCCAGCAGCGAAGGACAGAAAAATCAGCCCCAGCATTTT.

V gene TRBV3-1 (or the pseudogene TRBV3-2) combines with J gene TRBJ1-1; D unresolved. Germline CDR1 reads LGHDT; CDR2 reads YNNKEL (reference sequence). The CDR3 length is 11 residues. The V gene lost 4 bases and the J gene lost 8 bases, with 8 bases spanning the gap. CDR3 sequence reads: CASSRTSEAFF. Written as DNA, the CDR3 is TGTGCCAGCAGCCGTACATCCGAAGCTTTCTTT.

DNA of the CDR3: TGTGCCAGCAGTTATAGAGGGAGGAGCTCCTACGAGCAGTACTTC. Its protein product is CASSYRGRSSYEQYF. V usage is TRBV6-2 or TRBV6-3 and J usage is TRBJ2-7; D possibly corresponds to TRBD2 (6 bases). V was cut by 3 bases and J by 0 bases, with 12 bases left in between. This CDR3 is 15 amino acids long. Looked up from germline, CDR1 is MNHEY and CDR2 is SVGEGT.

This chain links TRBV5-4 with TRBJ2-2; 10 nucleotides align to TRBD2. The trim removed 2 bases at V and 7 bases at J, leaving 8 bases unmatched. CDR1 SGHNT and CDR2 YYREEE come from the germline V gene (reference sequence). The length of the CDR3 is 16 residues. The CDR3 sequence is CASSFASGSQSGELFF. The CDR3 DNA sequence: TGTGCCAGCAGCTTTGCTAGCGGGAGCCAAAGCGGGGAGCTGTTTTTT.

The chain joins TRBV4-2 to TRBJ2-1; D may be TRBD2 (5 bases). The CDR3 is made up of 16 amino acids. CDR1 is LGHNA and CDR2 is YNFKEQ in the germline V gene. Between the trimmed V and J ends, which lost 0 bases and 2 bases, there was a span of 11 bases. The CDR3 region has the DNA TGTGCCAGCAGCCAAGATCTAGCCGTTGCCTACAATGAGCAGTTCTTC. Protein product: CASSQDLAVAYNEQFF.

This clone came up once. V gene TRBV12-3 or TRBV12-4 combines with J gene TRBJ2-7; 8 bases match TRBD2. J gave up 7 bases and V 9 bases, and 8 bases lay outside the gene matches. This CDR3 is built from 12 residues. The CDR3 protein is CASSLTSGEQYF. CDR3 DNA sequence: TGTGCCAGTAGCCTTACTAGCGGAGAGCAGTACTTC.

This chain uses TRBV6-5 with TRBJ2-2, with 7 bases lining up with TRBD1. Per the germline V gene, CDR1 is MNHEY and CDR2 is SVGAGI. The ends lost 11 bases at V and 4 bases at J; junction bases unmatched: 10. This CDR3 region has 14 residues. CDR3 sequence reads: CAGMRQGFTGELFF. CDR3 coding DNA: TGTGCCGGGATGAGACAGGGCTTCACCGGGGAGCTGTTTTTT.

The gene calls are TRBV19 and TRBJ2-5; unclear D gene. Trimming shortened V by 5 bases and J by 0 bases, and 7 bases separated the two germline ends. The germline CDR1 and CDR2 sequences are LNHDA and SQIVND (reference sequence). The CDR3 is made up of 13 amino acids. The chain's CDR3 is CASSSANQETQYF. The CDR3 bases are TGTGCCAGTAGTTCTGCGAACCAAGAGACCCAGTACTTC.

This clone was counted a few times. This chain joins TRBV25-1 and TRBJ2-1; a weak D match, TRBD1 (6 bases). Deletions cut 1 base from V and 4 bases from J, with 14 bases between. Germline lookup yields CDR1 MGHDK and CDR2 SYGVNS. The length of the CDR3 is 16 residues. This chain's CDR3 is CASSESDGGAYNEQFF. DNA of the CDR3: TGTGCCAGCAGTGAATCTGATGGGGGCGCGTACAATGAGCAGTTCTTC.

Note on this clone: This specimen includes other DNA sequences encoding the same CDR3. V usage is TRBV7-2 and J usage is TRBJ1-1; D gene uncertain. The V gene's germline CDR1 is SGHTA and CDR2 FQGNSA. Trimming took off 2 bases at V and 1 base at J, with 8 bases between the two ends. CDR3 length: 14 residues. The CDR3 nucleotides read TGTGCCAGCAGCTTACTCCCAGGGAACACTGAAGCTTTCTTT. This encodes CASSLLPGNTEAFF.

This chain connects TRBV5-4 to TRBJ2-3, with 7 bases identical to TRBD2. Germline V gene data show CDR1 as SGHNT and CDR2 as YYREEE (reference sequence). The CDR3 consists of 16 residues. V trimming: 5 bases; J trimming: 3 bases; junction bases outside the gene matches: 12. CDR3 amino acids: CASSRPGTTDTDTQYF. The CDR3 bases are TGTGCCAGCAGTCGTCCCGGGACTACCGATACAGATACGCAGTATTTT.

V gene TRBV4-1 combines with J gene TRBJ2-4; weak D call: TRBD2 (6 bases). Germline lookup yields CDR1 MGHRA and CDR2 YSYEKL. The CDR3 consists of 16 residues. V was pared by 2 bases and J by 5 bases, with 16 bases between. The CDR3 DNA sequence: TGCGCCAGCAGCCAATCCCGGAGTAGCGGAGAAAACATTCAGTACTTC. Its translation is CASSQSRSSGENIQYF.

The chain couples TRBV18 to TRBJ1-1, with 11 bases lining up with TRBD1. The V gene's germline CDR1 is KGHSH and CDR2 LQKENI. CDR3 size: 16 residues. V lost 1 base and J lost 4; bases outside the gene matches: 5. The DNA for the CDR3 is TGTGCCAGCTCACCACTGGCGGACAGGGGGCTCACTGAAGCTTTCTTT. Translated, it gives CASSPLADRGLTEAFF. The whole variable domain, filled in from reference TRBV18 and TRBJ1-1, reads NAGVMQNPRHLVRRRGQEARLRCSPMKGHSHVYWYRQLPEEGLKFMVYLQKENIIDESGMPKERFSAEFPKEGPSILRIQQVVRGDSAAYFCASSPLADRGLTEAFFGQGTRLTVV.

The CDR3 spells CASSRGTTTTDTQYF. CDR3 coding DNA: TGTGCCAGCAGCCGTGGGACAACCACCACAGATACGCAGTATTTT. The J gene is TRBJ2-3, the V gene TRBV11-3, with D possibly matching TRBD1 (6 bases). Trimming removed 5 bases from V and 2 bases from J, with 14 bases in between. The CDR3 length is 15 residues. Germline CDR1 is SGHNT and CDR2 is YENEEA.

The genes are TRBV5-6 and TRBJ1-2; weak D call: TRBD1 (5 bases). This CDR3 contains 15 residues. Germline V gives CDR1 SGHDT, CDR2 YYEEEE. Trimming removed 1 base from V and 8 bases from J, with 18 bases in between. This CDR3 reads CASSLSFGGYGGYTF. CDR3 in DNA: TGTGCCAGCAGCTTGAGTTTCGGGGGGTACGGCGGCTACACCTTC.

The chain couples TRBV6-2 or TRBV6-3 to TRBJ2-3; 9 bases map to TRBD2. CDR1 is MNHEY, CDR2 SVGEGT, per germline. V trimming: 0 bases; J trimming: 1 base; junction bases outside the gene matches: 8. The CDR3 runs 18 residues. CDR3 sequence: CASSYSGLAVEGTDTQYF. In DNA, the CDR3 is TGTGCCAGCAGTTACTCGGGACTAGCAGTAGAAGGCACAGATACGCAGTATTTT.

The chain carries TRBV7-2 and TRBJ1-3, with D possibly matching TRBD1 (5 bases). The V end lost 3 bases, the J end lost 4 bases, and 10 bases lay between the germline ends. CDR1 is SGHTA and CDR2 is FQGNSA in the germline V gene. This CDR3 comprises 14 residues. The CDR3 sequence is CASSFWGAGNTIYF. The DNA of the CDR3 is TGTGCCAGCAGCTTCTGGGGCGCCGGAAACACCATATATTTT.

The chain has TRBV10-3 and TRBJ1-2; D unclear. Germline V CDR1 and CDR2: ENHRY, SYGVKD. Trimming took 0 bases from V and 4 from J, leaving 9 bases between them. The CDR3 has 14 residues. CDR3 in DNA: TGTGCCATCAGTGAGTCCGAGGGCAGCTATGGCTACACCTTC. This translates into CAISESEGSYGYTF.

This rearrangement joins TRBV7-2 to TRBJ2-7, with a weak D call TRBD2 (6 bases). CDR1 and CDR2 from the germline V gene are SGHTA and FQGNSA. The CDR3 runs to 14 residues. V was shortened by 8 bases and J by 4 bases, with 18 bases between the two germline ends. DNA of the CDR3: TGTGCCAGCGCTAGGGACTCTCTTGAATACGAGCAGTACTTC. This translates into CASARDSLEYEQYF. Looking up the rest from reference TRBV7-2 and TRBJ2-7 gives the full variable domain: GAGVSQSPSNKVTEKGKDVELRCDPISGHTALYWYRQSLGQGLEFLIYFQGNSAPDKSGLPSDRFSAERTGGSVSTLTIQRTQQEDSAVYLCASARDSLEYEQYFGPGTRLTVT.

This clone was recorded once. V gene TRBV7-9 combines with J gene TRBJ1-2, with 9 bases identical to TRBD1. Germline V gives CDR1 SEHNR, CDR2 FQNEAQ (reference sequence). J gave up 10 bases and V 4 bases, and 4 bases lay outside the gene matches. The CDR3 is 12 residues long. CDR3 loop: CASSWGQGFYTF. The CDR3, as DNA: TGTGCCAGCAGCTGGGGACAGGGCTTCTACACCTTC.

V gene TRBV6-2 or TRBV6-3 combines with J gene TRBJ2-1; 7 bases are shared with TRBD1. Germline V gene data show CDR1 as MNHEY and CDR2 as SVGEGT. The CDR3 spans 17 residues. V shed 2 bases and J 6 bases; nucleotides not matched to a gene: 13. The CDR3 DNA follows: TGTGCCAGCAGTTACCTACTGACAGGGATGGTAGGCAATGAGCAGTTCTTC. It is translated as CASSYLLTGMVGNEQFF.

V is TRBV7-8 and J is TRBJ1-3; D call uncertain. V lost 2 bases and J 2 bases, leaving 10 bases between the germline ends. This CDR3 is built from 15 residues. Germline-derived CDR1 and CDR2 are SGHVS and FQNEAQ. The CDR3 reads CASSLRWGAGNTIYF. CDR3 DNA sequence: TGTGCCAGCAGCTTACGATGGGGAGCTGGAAACACCATATATTTT.

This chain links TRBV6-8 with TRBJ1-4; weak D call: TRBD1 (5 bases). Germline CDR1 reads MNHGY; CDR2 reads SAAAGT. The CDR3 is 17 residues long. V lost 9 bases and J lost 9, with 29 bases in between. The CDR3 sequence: CARHQGLISIGNKKLFF. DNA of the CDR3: TGTGCCAGACACCAGGGCTTAATTTCTATAGGGAATAAAAAACTGTTTTTT.

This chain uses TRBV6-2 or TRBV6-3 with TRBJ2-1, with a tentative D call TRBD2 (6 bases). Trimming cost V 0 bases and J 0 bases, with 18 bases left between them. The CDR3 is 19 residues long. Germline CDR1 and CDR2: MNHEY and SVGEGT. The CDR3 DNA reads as TGTGCCAGCAGTTACTCGGAGGGTGAGAACCCCAGCTCCTACAATGAGCAGTTCTTC. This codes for CASSYSEGENPSSYNEQFF.

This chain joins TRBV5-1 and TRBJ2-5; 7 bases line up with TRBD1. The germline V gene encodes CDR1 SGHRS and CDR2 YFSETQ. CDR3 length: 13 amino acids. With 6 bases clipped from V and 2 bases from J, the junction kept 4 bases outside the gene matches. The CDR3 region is CASIGTDQETQYF. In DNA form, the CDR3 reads TGCGCCAGCATCGGGACAGATCAAGAGACCCAGTACTTC.

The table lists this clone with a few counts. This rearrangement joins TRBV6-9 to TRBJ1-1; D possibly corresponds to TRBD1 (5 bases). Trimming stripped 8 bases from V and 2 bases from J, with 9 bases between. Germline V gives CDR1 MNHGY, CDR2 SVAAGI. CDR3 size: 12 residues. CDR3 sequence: CASQTANTEAFF. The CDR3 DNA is TGTGCCAGCCAGACAGCAAACACTGAAGCTTTCTTT.

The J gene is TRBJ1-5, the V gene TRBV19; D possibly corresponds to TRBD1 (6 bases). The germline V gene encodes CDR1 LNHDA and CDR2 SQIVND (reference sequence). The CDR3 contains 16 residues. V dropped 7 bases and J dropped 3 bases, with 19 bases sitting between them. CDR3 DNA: TGTGCCAGTAACCCCCGCCGGGACACGCACAATCAGCCCCAGCATTTT. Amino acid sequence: CASNPRRDTHNQPQHF.

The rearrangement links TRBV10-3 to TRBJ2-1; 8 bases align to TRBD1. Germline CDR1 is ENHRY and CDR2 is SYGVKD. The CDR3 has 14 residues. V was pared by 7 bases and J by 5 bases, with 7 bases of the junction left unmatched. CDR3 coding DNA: TGTGCCATCACAGGGACAGGTTGGAACAATGAGCAGTTCTTC. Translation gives CAITGTGWNNEQFF.